This T cell receptor (beta chain) emerged from a study of neurological immune-mediated disorders. The time point: longitudinal time-point 1 (baseline). Unsorted libraries were prepared from 2 million PBMCs held at -80 C. This clonotype has a count of ten or more. The CDR3 covers 16 residues. From germline, CDR1 is MNHNS and CDR2 SASEGT. V dropped 6 bases and J dropped 2; count of bases not matched to a gene: 11. TCRdb reprocessed the 5' RACE reads with MiXCR, giving one entry per CDR3 protein. The repertoire holds some 77,000 distinct CDR3 sequences, with 12% to 15% as singletons. Source material: PBMCs. The chain uses TRBV6-1 and TRBJ2-7; 9 nucleotides line up with TRBD1. The clonotype was recovered from a female donor with HTLV-1-associated myelopathy (HAM/TSP). The CDR3 loop reads CASRDNPGTGTYEQYF. The CDR3 DNA follows: TGTGCCAGCAGGGACAATCCTGGGACAGGGACCTACGAGCAGTACTTC.